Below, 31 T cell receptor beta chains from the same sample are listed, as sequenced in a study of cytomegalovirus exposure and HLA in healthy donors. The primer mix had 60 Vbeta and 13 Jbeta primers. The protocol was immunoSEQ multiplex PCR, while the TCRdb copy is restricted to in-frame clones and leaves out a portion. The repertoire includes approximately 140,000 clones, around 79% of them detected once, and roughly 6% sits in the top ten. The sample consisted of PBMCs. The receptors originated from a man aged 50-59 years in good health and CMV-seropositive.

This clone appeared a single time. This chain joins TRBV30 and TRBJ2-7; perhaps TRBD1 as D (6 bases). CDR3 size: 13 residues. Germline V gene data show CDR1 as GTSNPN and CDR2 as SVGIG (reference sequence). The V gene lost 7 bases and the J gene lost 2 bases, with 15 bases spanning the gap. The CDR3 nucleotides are TGTGCCTTCTCTACAGGGATCGCCTACGAGCAGTACTTC. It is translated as CAFSTGIAYEQYF.

The CDR3 sequence: CSVCKRLAVYNEQFF. The CDR3 nucleotides are TGCAGCGTTTGTAAACGGCTAGCGGTCTACAATGAGCAGTTCTTC. The chain employs TRBV29-1 and TRBJ2-1, with TRBD2 matching 7 bases. Germline assignment: CDR1 SQVTM and CDR2 ANQGSEA. CDR3 length: 15 residues. J lost 3 bases, V lost 5 bases, and 10 bases had no gene match.

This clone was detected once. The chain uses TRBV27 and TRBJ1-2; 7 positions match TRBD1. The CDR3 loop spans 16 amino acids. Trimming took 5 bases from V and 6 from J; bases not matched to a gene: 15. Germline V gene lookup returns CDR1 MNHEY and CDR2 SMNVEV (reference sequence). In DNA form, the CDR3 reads TGTGCCAGCAGTCCAAATGACAGGGTCGGTAGGGATGGCTACACCTTC. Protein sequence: CASSPNDRVGRDGYTF.

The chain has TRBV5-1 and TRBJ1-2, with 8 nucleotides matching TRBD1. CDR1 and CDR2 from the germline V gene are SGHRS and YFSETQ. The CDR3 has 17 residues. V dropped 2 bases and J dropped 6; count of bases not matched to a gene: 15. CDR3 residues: CASSFYTAGRGQDGYTF. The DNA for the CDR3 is TGCGCCAGCAGCTTCTATACAGCGGGCAGGGGGCAGGATGGCTACACCTTC. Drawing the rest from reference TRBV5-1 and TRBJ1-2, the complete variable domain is KAGVTQTPRYLIKTRGQQVTLSCSPISGHRSVSWYQQTPGQGLQFLFEYFSETQRNKGNFPGRFSGRQFSNSRSEMNVSTLELGDSALYLCASSFYTAGRGQDGYTFGSGTRLTVV.

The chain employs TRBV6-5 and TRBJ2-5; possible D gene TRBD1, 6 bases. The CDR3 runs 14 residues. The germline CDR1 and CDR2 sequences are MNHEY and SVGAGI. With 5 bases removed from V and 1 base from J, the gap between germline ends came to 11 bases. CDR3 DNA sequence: TGTGCCAGCAGTCAATGGACAGTCCAAGAGACCCAGTACTTC. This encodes CASSQWTVQETQYF.

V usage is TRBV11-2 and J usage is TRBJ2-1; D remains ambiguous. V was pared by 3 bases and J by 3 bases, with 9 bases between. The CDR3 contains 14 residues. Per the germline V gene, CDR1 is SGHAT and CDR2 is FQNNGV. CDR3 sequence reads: CASSFEAGYNEQFF. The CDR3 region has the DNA TGTGCCAGCAGCTTTGAGGCTGGCTACAATGAGCAGTTCTTC.

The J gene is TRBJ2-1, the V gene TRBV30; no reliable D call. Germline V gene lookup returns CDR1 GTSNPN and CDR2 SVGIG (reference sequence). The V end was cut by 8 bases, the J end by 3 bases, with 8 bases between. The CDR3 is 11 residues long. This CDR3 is CAGASYNEQFF. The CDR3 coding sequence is TGTGCCGGTGCTAGCTACAATGAGCAGTTCTTC.

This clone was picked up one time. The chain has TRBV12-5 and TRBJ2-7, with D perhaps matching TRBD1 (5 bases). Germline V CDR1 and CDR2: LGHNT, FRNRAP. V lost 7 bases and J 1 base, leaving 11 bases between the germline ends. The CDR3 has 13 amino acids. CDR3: CASAYDRSYEQYF. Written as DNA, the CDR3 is TGTGCTAGTGCCTACGACAGATCCTACGAGCAGTACTTC. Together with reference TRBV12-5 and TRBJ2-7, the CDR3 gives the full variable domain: DARVTQTPRHKVTEMGQEVTMRCQPILGHNTVFWYRQTMMQGLELLAYFRNRAPLDDSGMPKDRFSAEMPDATLATLKIQPSEPRDSAVYFCASAYDRSYEQYFGPGTRLTVT.

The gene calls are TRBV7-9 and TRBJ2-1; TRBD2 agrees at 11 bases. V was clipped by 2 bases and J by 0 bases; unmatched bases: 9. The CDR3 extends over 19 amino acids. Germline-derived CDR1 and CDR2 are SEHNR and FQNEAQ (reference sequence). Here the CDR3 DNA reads TGTGCCAGCAGCTTATTCCTAGCGGGAGGTTTGAGCTCCTACAATGAGCAGTTCTTC. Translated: CASSLFLAGGLSSYNEQFF. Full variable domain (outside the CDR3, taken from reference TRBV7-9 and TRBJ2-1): DTGVSQNPRHKITKRGQNVTFRCDPISEHNRLYWYRQTLGQGPEFLTYFQNEAQLEKSRLLSDRFSAERPKGSFSTLEIQRTEQGDSAMYLCASSLFLAGGLSSYNEQFFGPGTRLTVL.

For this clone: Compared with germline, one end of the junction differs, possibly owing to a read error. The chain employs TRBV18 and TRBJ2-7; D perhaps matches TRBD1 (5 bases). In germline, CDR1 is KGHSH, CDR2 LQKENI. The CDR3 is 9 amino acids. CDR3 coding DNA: TGTGCCAGCTCACCACCGACAGCCTTC. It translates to CASSPPTAF.

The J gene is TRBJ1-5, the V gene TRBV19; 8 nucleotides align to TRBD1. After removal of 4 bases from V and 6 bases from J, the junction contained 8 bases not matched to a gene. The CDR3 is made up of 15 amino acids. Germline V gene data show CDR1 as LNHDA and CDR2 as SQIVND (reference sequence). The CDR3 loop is CASSTGTGSPQPQHF. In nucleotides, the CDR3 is TGTGCCAGTAGTACGGGGACAGGTTCCCCTCAGCCCCAGCATTTT.

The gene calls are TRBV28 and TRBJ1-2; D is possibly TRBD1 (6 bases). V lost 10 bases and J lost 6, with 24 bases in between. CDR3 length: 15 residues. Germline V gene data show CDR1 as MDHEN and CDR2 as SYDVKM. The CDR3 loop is CATIEILVWTDGYTF. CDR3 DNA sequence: TGTGCCACCATTGAAATCCTGGTGTGGACAGATGGCTACACCTTC.

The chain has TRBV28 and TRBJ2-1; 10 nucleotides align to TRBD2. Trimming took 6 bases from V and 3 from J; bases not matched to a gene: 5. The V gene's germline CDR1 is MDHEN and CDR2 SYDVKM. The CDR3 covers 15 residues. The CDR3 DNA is TGTGCCAGCAGCCCAGCGGGAGGGGACTACAATGAGCAGTTCTTC. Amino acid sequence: CASSPAGGDYNEQFF.

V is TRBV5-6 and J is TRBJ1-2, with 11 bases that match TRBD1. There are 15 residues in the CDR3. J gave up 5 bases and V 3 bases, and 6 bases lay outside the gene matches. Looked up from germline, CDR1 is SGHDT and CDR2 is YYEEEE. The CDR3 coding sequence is TGTGCCAGCAGCTCACGGACAGGGGGCTTTTATGGCTACACCTTC. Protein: CASSSRTGGFYGYTF. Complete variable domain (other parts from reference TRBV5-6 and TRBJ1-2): DAGVTQSPTHLIKTRGQQVTLRCSPKSGHDTVSWYQQALGQGPQFIFQYYEEEERQRGNFPDRFSGHQFPNYSSELNVNALLLGDSALYLCASSSRTGGFYGYTFGSGTRLTVV.

For the CDR3, the DNA is TGCGCCAGCAAGGATGGGGACAGTCTCCCAGATACGCAGTATTTT. Translated: CASKDGDSLPDTQYF. The J gene is TRBJ2-3, the V gene TRBV5-1, with TRBD1 identical over 7 bases. The CDR3 loop spans 15 amino acids. Germline V gene data show CDR1 as SGHRS and CDR2 as YFSETQ. Germline trimming cut 6 bases from V and 4 bases from J; bases unmatched to any gene: 11.

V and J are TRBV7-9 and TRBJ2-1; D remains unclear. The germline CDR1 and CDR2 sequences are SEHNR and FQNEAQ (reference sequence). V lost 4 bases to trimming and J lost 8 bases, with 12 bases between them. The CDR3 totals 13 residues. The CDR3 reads CASSSPTSDEQFF. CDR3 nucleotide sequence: TGTGCCAGCAGCTCCCCCACGAGCGATGAGCAGTTCTTC. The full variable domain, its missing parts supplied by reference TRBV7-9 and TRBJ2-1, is DTGVSQNPRHKITKRGQNVTFRCDPISEHNRLYWYRQTLGQGPEFLTYFQNEAQLEKSRLLSDRFSAERPKGSFSTLEIQRTEQGDSAMYLCASSSPTSDEQFFGPGTRLTVL.

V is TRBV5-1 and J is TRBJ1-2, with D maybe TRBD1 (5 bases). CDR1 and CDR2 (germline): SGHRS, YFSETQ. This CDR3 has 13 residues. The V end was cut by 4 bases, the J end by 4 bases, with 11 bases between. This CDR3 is CASSIDSSYGYTF. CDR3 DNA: TGCGCCAGCAGCATCGACAGTTCCTATGGCTACACCTTC.

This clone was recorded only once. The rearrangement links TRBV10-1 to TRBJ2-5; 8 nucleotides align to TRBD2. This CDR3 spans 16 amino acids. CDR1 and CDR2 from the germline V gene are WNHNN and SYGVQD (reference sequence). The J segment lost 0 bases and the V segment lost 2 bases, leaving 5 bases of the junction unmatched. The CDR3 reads CASSETASGYQETQYF. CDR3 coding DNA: TGCGCCAGCAGTGAGACGGCTAGCGGGTACCAAGAGACCCAGTACTTC.

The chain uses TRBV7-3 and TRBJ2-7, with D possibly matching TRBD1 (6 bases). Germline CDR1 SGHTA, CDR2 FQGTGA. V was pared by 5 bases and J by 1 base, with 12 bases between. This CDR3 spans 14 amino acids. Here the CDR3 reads CASSVQGSSYEQYF. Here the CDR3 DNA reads TGTGCCAGCAGCGTACAGGGTTCATCCTACGAGCAGTACTTC.

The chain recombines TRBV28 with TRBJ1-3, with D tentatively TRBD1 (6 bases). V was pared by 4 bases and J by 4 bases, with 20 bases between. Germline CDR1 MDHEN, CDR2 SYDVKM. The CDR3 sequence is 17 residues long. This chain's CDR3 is CASSSSSGTFKGNTIYF. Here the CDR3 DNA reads TGTGCCAGCAGTTCCTCATCCGGGACATTCAAAGGAAACACCATATATTTT.

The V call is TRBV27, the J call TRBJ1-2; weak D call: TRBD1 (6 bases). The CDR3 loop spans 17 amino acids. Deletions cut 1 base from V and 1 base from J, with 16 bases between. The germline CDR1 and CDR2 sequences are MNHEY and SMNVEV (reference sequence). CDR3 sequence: CASSLFPRGAGNYGYTF. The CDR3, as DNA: TGTGCCAGCAGTTTATTCCCCCGGGGGGCTGGTAACTATGGCTACACCTTC.

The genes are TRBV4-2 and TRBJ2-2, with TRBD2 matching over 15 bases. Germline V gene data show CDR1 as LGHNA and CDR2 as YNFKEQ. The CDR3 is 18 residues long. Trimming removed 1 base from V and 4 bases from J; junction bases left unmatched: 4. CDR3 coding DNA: TGTGCCAGCAGCCAAGGAGGACTAGCGGGAGGGAGCACCGGGGAGCTGTTTTTT. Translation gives CASSQGGLAGGSTGELFF.

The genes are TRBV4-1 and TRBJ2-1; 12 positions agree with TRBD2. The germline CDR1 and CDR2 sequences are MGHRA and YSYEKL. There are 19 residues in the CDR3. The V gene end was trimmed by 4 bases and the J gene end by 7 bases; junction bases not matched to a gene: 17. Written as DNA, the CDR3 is TGCGCCAGCAGCCGAGGGAGAGCTAGCGGGAGGGCCGTGGGAAATGAGCAGTTCTTC. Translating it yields CASSRGRASGRAVGNEQFF.

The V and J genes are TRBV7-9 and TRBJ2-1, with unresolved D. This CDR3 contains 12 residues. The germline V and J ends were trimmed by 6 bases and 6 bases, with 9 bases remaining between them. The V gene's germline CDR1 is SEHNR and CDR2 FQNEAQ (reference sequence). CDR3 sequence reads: CASSPEVNEQFF. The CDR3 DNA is TGTGCCAGCAGTCCTGAGGTCAATGAGCAGTTCTTC.

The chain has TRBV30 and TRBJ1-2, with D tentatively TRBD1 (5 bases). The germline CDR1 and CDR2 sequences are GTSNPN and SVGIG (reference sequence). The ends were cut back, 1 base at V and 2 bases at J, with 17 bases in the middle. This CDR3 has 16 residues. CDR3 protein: CAWSGGRSLRNYGYTF. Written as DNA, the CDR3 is TGTGCCTGGAGTGGGGGGAGGAGTTTACGCAACTATGGCTACACCTTC.

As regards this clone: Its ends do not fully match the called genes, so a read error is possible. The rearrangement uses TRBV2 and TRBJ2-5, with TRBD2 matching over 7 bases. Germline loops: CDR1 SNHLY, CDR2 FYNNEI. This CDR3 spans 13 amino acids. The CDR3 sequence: CASREASGETQYF. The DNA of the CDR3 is TGTGCCAGCAGGGAAGCTAGCGGAGAGACCCAGTACTTC.

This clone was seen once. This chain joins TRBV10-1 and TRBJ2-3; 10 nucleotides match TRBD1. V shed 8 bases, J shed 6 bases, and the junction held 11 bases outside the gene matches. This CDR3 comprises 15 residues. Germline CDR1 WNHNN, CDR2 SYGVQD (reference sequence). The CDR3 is CASGTGTGVWDTQYF. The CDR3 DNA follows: TGCGCCAGCGGGACCGGGACAGGGGTTTGGGATACGCAGTATTTT.

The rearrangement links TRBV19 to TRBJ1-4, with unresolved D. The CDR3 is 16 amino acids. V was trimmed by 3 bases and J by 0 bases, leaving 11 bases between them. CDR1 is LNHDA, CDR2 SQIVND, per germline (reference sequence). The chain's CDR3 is CASSISTAATNEKLFF. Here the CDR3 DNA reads TGTGCCAGTAGTATTTCAACAGCTGCAACTAATGAAAAACTGTTTTTT.

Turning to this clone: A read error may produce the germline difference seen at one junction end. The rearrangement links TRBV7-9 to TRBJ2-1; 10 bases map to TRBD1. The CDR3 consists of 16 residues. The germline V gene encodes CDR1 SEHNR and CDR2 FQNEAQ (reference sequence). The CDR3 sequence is CSSSPRRTGGFNEQFF. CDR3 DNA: TGTTCCAGCAGCCCAAGGAGGACAGGGGGTTTCAATGAGCAGTTCTTC.

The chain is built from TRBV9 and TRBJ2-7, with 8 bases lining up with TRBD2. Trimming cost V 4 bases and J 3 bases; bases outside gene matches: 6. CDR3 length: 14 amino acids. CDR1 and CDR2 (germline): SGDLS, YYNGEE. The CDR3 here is CASSPRTSHYEQYF. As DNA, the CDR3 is TGTGCCAGCAGCCCCCGGACTAGCCACTACGAGCAGTACTTC. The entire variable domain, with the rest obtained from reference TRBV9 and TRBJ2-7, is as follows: DSGVTQTPKHLITATGQRVTLRCSPRSGDLSVYWYQQSLDQGLQFLIQYYNGEERAKGNILERFSAQQFPDLHSELNLSSLELGDSALYFCASSPRTSHYEQYFGPGTRLTVT.

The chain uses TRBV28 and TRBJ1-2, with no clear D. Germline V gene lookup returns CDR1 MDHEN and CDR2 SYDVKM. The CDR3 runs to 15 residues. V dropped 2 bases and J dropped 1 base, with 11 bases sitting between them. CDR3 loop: CASSLLVPRNYGYTF. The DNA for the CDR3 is TGTGCCAGCAGTTTACTAGTCCCCCGTAACTATGGCTACACCTTC.